This TCR beta chain comes out of a study of blood T cell repertoires in COVID-19. Data came from immunoSEQ multiplex PCR; TCRdb stores just in-frame clones and leaves some out. The sample lists roughly 700,000 clones, 75% to 90% occurring once. Germline V gives CDR1 MNHEY, CDR2 SVGEGT. The CDR3 has 13 residues. Deletions cut 2 bases from V and 5 bases from J, with 9 bases between. The TCR comes from a woman aged 18-30 years with acute or convalescent COVID-19. Sequenced: peripheral blood. The chain joins TRBV6-2 or TRBV6-3 to TRBJ2-5; no reliable D call. CDR3 in amino acids: CASSYETWETQYF. The CDR3 nucleotides are TGTGCCAGCAGTTACGAGACTTGGGAGACCCAGTACTTC.